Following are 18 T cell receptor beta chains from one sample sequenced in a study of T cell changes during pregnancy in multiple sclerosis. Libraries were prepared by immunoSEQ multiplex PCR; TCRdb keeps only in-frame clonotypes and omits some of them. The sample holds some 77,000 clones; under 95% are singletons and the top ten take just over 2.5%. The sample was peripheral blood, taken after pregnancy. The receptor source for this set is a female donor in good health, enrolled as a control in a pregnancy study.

This CDR3 is CASSFGHSHEQYF. CDR3 bases: TGTGCCAGCAGCTTCGGACATTCCCACGAGCAGTACTTC. The chain has TRBV5-4 and TRBJ2-7; D perhaps matches TRBD1 (5 bases). The V and J ends lost 2 bases and 5 bases respectively, with 11 bases between them. CDR3 length: 13 amino acids. CDR1 is SGHNT, CDR2 YYREEE, per germline (reference sequence).

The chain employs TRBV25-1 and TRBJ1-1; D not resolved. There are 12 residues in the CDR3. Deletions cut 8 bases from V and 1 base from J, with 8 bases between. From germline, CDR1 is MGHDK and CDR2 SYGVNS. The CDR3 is CASQIQNTEAFF. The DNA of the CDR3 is TGTGCCAGCCAAATACAGAACACTGAAGCTTTCTTT.

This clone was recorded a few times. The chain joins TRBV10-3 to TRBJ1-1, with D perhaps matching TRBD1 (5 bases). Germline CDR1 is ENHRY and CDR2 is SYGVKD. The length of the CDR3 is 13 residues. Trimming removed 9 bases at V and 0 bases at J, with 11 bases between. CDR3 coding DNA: TGTGCCATAGGGGCGGATTTGAACACTGAAGCTTTCTTT. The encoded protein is CAIGADLNTEAFF.

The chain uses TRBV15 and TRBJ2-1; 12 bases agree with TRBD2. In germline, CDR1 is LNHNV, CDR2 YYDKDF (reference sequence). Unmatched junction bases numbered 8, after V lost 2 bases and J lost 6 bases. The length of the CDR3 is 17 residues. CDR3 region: CATSRRTSGNPSNEQFF. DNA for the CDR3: TGTGCCACCAGCAGAAGGACTAGCGGGAACCCCTCCAATGAGCAGTTCTTC.

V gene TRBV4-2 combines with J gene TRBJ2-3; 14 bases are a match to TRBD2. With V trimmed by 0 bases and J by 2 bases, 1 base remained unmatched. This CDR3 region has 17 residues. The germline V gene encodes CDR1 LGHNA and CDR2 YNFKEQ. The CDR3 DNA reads TGTGCCAGCAGCCAAGAGGGACTAGCGGGAGACACAGATACGCAGTATTTT. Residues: CASSQEGLAGDTDTQYF.

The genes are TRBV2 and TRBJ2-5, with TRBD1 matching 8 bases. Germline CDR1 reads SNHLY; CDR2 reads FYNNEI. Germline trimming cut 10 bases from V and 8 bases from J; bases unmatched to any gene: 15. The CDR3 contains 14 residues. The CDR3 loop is CANPVVGQGDTQYF. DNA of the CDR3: TGTGCCAACCCGGTGGTAGGACAGGGTGACACCCAGTACTTC.

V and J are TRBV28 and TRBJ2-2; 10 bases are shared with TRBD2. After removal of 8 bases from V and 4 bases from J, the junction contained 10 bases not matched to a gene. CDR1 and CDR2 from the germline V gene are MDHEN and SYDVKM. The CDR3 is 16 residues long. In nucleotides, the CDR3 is TGTGCCAGCGGAGGTTTAGGGACTAGCGTCACCGGGGAGCTGTTTTTT. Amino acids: CASGGLGTSVTGELFF. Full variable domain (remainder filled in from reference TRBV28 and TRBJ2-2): DVKVTQSSRYLVKRTGEKVFLECVQDMDHENMFWYRQDPGLGLRLIYFSYDVKMKEKGDIPEGYSVSREKKERFSLILESASTNQTSMYLCASGGLGTSVTGELFFGEGSRLTVL.

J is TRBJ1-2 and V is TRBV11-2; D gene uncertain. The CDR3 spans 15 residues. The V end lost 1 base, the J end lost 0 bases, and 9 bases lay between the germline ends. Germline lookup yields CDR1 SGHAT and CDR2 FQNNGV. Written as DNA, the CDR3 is TGTGCCAGCAGCTTAGGCGGGATCACTAACTATGGCTACACCTTC. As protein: CASSLGGITNYGYTF.

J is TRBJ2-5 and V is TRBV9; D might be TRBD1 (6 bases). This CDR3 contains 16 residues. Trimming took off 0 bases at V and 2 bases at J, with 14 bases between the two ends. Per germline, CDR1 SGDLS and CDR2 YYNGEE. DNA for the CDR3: TGTGCCAGCAGCGTAGGACAGGTGAGAAGGCAAGAGACCCAGTACTTC. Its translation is CASSVGQVRRQETQYF.

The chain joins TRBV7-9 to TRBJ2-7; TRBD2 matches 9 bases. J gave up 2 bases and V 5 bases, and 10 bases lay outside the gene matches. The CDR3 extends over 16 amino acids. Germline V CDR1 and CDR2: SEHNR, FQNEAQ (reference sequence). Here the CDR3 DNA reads TGTGCCAGCAGCGCGGCGGGGGGGCCGTCCCCCTACGAGCAGTACTTC. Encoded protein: CASSAAGGPSPYEQYF.

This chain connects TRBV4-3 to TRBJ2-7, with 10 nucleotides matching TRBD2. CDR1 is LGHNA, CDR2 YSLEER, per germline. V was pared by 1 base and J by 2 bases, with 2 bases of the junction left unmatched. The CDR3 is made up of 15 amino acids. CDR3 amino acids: CASSQGLAGAYEQYF. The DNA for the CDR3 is TGCGCCAGCAGCCAAGGTCTAGCGGGAGCCTACGAGCAGTACTTC.

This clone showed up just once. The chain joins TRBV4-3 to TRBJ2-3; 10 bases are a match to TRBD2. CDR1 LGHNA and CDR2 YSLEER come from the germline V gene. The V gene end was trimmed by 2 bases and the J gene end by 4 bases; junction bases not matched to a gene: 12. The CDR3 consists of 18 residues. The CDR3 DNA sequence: TGCGCCAGCAGCCAAAAAGGGGGAGCGGGAGGGCCTTCAGATACGCAGTATTTT. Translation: CASSQKGGAGGPSDTQYF.

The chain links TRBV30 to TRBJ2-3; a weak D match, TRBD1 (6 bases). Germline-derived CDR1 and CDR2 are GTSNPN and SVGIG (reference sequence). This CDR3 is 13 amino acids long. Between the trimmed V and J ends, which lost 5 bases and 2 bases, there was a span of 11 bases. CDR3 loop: CAWVRDNTDTQYF. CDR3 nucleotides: TGTGCCTGGGTCCGGGACAACACAGATACGCAGTATTTT.

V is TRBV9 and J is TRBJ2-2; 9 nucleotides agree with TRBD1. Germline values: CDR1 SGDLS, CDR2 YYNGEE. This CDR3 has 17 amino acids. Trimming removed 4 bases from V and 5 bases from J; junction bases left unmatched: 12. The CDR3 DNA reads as TGTGCCAGCAGCCCCCAATTCACAGGGGGCAGGACCGGGGAGCTGTTTTTT. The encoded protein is CASSPQFTGGRTGELFF.

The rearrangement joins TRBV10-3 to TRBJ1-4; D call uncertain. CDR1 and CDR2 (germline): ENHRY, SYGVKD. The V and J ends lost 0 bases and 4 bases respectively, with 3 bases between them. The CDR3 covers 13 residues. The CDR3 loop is CAISESSNEKLFF. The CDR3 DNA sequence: TGTGCCATCAGTGAGTCGAGTAATGAAAAACTGTTTTTT.

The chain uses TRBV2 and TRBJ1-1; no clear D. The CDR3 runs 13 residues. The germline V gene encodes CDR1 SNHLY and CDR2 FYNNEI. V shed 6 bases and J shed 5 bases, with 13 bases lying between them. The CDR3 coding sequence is TGTGCCAGCAGGTACTCTCCGCGGACTGAAGCTTTCTTT. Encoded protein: CASRYSPRTEAFF. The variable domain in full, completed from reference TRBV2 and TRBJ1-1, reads EPEVTQTPSHQVTQMGQEVILRCVPISNHLYFYWYRQILGQKVEFLVSFYNNEISEKSEIFDDQFSVERPDGSNFTLKIRSTKLEDSAMYFCASRYSPRTEAFFGQGTRLTVV.

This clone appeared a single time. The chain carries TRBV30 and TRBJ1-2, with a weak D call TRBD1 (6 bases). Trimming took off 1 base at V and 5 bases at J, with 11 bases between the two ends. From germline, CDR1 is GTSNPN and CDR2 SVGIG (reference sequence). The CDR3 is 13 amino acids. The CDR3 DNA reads TGTGCCTGGAGTGATACAGGGCTGTATGGCTACACCTTC. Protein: CAWSDTGLYGYTF. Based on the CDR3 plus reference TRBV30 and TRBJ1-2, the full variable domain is SQTIHQWPATLVQPVGSPLSLECTVEGTSNPNLYWYRQAAGRGLQLLFYSVGIGQISSEVPQNLSASRPQDRQFILSSKKLLLSDSGFYLCAWSDTGLYGYTFGSGTRLTVV.

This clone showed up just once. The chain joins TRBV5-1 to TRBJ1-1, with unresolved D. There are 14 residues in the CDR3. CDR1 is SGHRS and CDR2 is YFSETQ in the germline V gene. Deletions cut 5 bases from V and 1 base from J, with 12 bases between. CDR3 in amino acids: CASRLSTANTEAFF. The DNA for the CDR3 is TGCGCCAGCAGACTCTCTACAGCGAACACTGAAGCTTTCTTT.